The present entry profiles one TCR beta chain with its context. Its antigen is not known. A junction end diverges from the germline sequence, so it may reflect a read error. This record belongs to a study of molecular identifiers for immune sequencing clone quantification. Study details: In replicates, the authors split RNA from roughly 20,000 or 100,000 naive CD8 cells five ways and sequenced four. Study findings and constraints: Clones above 20 RNA copies held over 97% of effector molecules, under 1% in naive cells.

This CDR3 region has 11 residues. A CD8+CD4-CCR7+CD45RA+ phenotype served as the sorting definition for naive CD8 T cells. Listed TCR primers and previously described methods were used for bulk TCR libraries. TCRdb reanalysed the PCR reads using MiXCR and keeps one entry per CDR3 protein. The sample has 60,000 to 80,000 distinct CDR3 sequences, roughly 20% seen once. What was sequenced was naive CD8+ T cells from blood, with Jurkat cell RNA spiked in. Subset specified: FACS-sorted CD8+CD4-CCR7+CD45RA+ naive T cells. This clonotype was obtained from a human donor in good health. Some libraries in this study had Jurkat cell RNA spiked in. V and J are TRBV12-3 or TRBV12-4 and TRBJ2-7, with D unresolved. CDR3 sequence: CTSSLGPEQYF. CDR3 in DNA: TGTACCAGCAGTTTAGGCCCCGAGCAGTACTTC.